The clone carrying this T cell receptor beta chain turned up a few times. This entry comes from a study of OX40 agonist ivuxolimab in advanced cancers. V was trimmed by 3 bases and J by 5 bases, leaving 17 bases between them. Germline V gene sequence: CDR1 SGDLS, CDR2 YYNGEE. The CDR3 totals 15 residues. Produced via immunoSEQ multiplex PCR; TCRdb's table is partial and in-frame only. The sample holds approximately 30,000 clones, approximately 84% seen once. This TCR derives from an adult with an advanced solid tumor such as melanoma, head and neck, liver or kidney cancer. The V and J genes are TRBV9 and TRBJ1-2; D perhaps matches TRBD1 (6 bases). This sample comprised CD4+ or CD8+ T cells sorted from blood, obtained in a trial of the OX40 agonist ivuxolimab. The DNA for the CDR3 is TGTGCCAGCAGCGCCAATCCGGGACAACTATATGGCTACACCTTC. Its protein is CASSANPGQLYGYTF. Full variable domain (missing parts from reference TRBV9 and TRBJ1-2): DSGVTQTPKHLITATGQRVTLRCSPRSGDLSVYWYQQSLDQGLQFLIQYYNGEERAKGNILERFSAQQFPDLHSELNLSSLELGDSALYFCASSANPGQLYGYTFGSGTRLTVV.